This entry concerns a single TCR beta chain. Its antigen is currently unknown. This record comes from a study of cytomegalovirus exposure and HLA in healthy donors. The wider study: T cells numbering around 190 million yielded some 100 million unique TCR beta sequences in an earlier analysis. Findings and caveats of the study: Earlier analysis found most TCR beta V segments productive about 87% or about 30% of the time. HLA allele associations emerged for under 20,000 TCR beta sequences in a later analysis, at 0.05 false discovery rate.

Losses at the gene ends were 4 bases for V and 4 bases for J; bases not matched to a gene: 14. Germline-derived CDR1 and CDR2 are SNHLY and FYNNEI. CDR3 length: 17 residues. With 60 Vbeta and 13 Jbeta primers, the PCR was carried out. Measured with immunoSEQ multiplex PCR; TCRdb has only the in-frame clones, and not every one. The sample includes roughly 100,000 clones, roughly four fifths of them seen just once. The source of this sequence is a man aged 45-60 years in good health and CMV-seronegative. The genes are TRBV2 and TRBJ2-5; 8 bases are shared with TRBD2. The specimen was PBMCs. CDR3 DNA sequence: TGTGCCAGCAGTGCTCTTTATCTCGGGGGGGGAGGAGAGACCCAGTACTTC. Encoded protein: CASSALYLGGGGETQYF.